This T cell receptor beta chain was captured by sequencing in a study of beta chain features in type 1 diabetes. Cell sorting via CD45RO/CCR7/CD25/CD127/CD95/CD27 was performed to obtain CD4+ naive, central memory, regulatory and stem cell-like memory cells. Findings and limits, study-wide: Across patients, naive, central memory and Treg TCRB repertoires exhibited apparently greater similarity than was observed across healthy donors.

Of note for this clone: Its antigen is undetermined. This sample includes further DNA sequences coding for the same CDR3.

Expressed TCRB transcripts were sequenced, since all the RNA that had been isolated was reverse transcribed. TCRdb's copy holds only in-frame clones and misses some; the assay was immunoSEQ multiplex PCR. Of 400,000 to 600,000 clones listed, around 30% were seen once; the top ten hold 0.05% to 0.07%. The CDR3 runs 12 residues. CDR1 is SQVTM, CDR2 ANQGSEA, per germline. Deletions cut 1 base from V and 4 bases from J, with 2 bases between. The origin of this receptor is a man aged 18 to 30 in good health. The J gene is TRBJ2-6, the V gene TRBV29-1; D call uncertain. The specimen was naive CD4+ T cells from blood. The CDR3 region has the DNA TGCAGCGTTGAAGGAGGGGCCAACGTCCTGACTTTC. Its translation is CSVEGGANVLTF.